The rows below give T cell receptor beta chains drawn from one sample of a study of T cells in Graves' hyperthyroidism and ophthalmopathy. MiXCR was run by TCRdb on the multiplex PCR reads, yielding one entry per CDR3 protein. The data hold 350,000 to 450,000 distinct CDR3 sequences, with around 14% observed a single time. Sequencing input: blood. The receptor set was obtained from a woman aged 55-75 years with Graves' hyperthyroidism. Both conserved end residues are part of each CDR3. Fields, in order: CDR3 protein, CDR3 DNA, J gene, D gene, V gene, CDR3 length, clone size. A D gene is named only where the DNA matches it firmly. The size entry is marked missing in some rows and otherwise reads once, few, many or a size class.

CDR3: CASSLWRGYYNEQFF
DNA: TGTGCCAGCAGCTTATGGCGGGGATACTACAATGAGCAGTTCTTC
J: TRBJ2-1
D: NA
V: TRBV7-9
length: 15
size: many

CDR3: CSAWTGGATGELFF
DNA: TGCAGTGCTTGGACAGGGGGCGCGACCGGGGAGCTGTTTTTT
J: TRBJ2-2
D: TRBD1
V: TRBV20-1
length: 14
size: few

CDR3: CASSLVTGVETQYF
DNA: TGCGCCAGCAGCTTGGTAACGGGGGTTGAGACCCAGTACTTC
J: TRBJ2-5
D: NA
V: TRBV5-1
length: 14
size: NA

CDR3: CASSLGGSNAYEQYF
DNA: TGTGCCAGCAGCTTAGGAGGTAGCAACGCCTACGAGCAGTACTTC
J: TRBJ2-7
D: NA
V: TRBV7-8
length: 15
size: many

CDR3: CASSIPRTSGSYSYNEQFF
DNA: TGTGCCAGTAGTATCCCCCGGACTAGCGGGAGTTACTCCTACAATGAGCAGTTCTTC
J: TRBJ2-1
D: TRBD2
V: TRBV19
length: 19
size: NA

CDR3: CAWTPSAQGAFF
DNA: TGTGCCTGGACCCCATCGGCTCAGGGAGCTTTCTTT
J: TRBJ1-1
D: NA
V: TRBV30
length: 12
size: many

CDR3: CASLDTGELFF
DNA: TGTGCCAGCCTTGATACCGGGGAGCTGTTTTTT
J: TRBJ2-2
D: NA
V: TRBV3-1
length: 11
size: many

CDR3: CASSADTSNEKLFF
DNA: TGTGCCAGCAGCGCGGACACCTCAAATGAAAAACTGTTTTTT
J: TRBJ1-4
D: NA
V: TRBV9
length: 14
size: many

CDR3: CASRRAPSSGTYNEQFF
DNA: TGTGCCAGCAGACGAGCCCCCTCTAGCGGCACCTACAATGAGCAGTTCTTC
J: TRBJ2-1
D: TRBD2
V: TRBV5-5
length: 17
size: few

CDR3: CASSLGPSLNTGELFF
DNA: TGCGCCAGCAGCTTGGGTCCCAGTTTGAACACCGGGGAGCTGTTTTTT
J: TRBJ2-2
D: NA
V: TRBV5-1
length: 16
size: few

CDR3: CASSFYDGNEQFF
DNA: TGTGCCAGCAGCTTCTACGACGGCAATGAGCAGTTCTTC
J: TRBJ2-1
D: NA
V: TRBV7-3
length: 13
size: many

CDR3: CAWSVGIKETQYF
DNA: TGTGCCTGGAGTGTGGGGATTAAGGAGACCCAGTACTTC
J: TRBJ2-5
D: NA
V: TRBV30
length: 13
size: many

CDR3: CASSFPTENTGELFF
DNA: TGTGCCAGCAGTTTCCCGACTGAGAACACCGGGGAGCTGTTTTTT
J: TRBJ2-2
D: NA
V: TRBV28
length: 15
size: many